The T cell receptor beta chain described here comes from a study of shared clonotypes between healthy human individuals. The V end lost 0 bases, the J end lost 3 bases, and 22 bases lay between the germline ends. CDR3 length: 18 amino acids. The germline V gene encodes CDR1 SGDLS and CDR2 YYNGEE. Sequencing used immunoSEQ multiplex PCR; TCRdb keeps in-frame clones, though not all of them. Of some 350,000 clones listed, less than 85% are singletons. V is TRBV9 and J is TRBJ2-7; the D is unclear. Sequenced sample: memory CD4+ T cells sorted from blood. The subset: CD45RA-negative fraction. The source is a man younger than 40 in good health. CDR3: CASSVGGLPSTPDYEQYF. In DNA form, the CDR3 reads TGTGCCAGCAGCGTAGGGGGTCTCCCTTCTACCCCCGACTACGAGCAGTACTTC.